This passage covers 2 T cell receptor beta chains from one sample sequenced in a study of response to subunit inactivated influenza vaccine. TCRdb called the RT-PCR reads again in MiXCR, with one record for every CDR3 protein. This table has hundreds of thousands of distinct CDR3 sequences, approximately 10% appearing once. The input for sequencing was PBMCs from blood, taken 40 to 50 days after vaccination. All receptors derive from a middle-aged man who received an inactivated influenza vaccine.

This clonotype has ten or more counts. The genes are TRBV5-6 and TRBJ2-1; 8 positions agree with TRBD1. This CDR3 has 15 residues. V shed 5 bases, J shed 3 bases, and the junction held 7 bases outside the gene matches. The germline V gene encodes CDR1 SGHDT and CDR2 YYEEEE. The DNA for the CDR3 is TGTGCCAGCAGTCGACAGGGGATAATCTACAATGAGCAGTTCTTC. It encodes CASSRQGIIYNEQFF.

The chain has TRBV6-1 and TRBJ2-7; no clear D. Germline assignment: CDR1 MNHNS and CDR2 SASEGT. The CDR3 loop spans 13 amino acids. V lost 5 bases and J 0 bases, leaving 8 bases between the germline ends. The chain's CDR3 is CASSTPRSYEQYF. In DNA, the CDR3 is TGTGCCAGCAGTACGCCCCGCTCCTACGAGCAGTACTTC.